The sequence of this T cell receptor beta chain was determined in a study of T cell responses to AZD1222 COVID-19 vaccine. Whole-study results and caveats: Clonal diversity may have been underestimated, and the donors were mostly white British, with more females than males.

Points on this clone: Its matching antigen is unknown.

This CDR3 spans 13 amino acids. The ends were cut back, 6 bases at V and 4 bases at J, with 12 bases in the middle. Germline loops: CDR1 LNHDA, CDR2 SQIVND (reference sequence). Produced via immunoSEQ multiplex PCR; TCRdb's table is partial and in-frame only. The data hold roughly 150,000 clones, with roughly 90% observed a single time. The sequence was obtained from an adult in good health. The chain joins TRBV19 to TRBJ1-1; D remains ambiguous. The specimen was peripheral blood, collected on day 0 of AZD1222 vaccination. The chain's CDR3 is CASSPTMTTEAFF. CDR3 DNA: TGTGCCAGTAGCCCTACAATGACCACTGAAGCTTTCTTT.